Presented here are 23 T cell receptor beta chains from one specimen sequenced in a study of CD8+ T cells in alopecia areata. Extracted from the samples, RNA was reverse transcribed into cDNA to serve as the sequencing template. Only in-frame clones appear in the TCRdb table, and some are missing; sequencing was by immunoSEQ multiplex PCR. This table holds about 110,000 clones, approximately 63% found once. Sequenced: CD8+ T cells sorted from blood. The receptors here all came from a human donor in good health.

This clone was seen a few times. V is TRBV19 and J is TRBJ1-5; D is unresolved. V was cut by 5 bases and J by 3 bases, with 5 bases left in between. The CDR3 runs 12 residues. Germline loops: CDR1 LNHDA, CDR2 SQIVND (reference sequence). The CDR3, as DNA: TGTGCCAGTAGTCAACTCAATCAGCCCCAGCATTTT. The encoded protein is CASSQLNQPQHF. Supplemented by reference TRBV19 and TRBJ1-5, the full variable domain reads DGGITQSPKYLFRKEGQNVTLSCEQNLNHDAMYWYRQDPGQGLRLIYYSQIVNDFQKGDIAEGYSVSREKKESFPLTVTSAQKNPTAFYLCASSQLNQPQHFGDGTRLSIL.

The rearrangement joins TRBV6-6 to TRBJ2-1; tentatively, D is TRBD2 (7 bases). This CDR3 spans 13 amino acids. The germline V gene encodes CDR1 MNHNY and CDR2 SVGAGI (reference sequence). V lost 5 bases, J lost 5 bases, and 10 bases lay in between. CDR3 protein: CASSVGGHNEQFF. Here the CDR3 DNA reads TGTGCCAGCAGTGTCGGGGGGCACAATGAGCAGTTCTTC.

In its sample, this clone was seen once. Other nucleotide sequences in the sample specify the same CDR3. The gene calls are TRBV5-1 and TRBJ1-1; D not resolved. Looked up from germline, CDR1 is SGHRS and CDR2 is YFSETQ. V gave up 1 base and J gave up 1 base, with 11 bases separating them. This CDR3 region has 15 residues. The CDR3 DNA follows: TGCGCCAGCAGCTTGACCACCGTCGAGAACACTGAAGCTTTCTTT. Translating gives CASSLTTVENTEAFF.

CDR3 in DNA: TGTGCCAGCAGTCCGACGGGACTAGCGGGGGTCTCGAGCGAGCAGTACTTC. This gives the protein CASSPTGLAGVSSEQYF. This sequence joins TRBV28 and TRBJ2-7; 14 bases fit TRBD2. Trimming took 5 bases from V and 6 from J; bases not matched to a gene: 12. CDR1 is MDHEN, CDR2 SYDVKM, per germline. The CDR3 sequence is 17 residues long.

The CDR3 nucleotides read TGTGCCAGCAGCATAACTAGCGGGGGGGCTTATGAGCAGTTCTTC. It is translated as CASSITSGGAYEQFF. The V gene is TRBV9, the J gene TRBJ2-1, with TRBD2 matching 13 bases. CDR1 and CDR2 from the germline V gene are SGDLS and YYNGEE. V was pared by 4 bases and J by 8 bases, with 6 bases of the junction left unmatched. The CDR3 loop spans 15 amino acids.

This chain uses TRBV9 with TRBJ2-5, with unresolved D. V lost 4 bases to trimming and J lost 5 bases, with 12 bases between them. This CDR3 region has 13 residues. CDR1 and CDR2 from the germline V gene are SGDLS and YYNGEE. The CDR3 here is CASSHHIWETQYF. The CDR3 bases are TGTGCCAGCAGCCATCATATCTGGGAGACCCAGTACTTC.

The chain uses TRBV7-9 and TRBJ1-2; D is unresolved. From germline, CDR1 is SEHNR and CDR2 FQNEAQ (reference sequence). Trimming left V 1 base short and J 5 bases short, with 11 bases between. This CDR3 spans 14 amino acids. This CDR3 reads CASSLVGTKYGYTF. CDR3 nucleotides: TGTGCCAGCAGCTTAGTTGGCACGAAATATGGCTACACCTTC.

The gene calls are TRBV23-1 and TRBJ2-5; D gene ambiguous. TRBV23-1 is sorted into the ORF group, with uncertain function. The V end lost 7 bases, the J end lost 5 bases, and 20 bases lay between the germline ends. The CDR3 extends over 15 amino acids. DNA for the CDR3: TGCGCCAGCACCACAATTCGTTTGGAGTGGGAGACCCAGTACTTC. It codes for CASTTIRLEWETQYF.

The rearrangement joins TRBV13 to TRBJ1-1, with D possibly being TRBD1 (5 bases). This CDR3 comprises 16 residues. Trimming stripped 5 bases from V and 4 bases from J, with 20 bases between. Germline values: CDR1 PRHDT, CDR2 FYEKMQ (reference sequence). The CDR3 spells CASSTPDSWGITEAFF. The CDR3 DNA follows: TGTGCCAGCAGCACCCCGGACTCTTGGGGGATCACTGAAGCTTTCTTT.

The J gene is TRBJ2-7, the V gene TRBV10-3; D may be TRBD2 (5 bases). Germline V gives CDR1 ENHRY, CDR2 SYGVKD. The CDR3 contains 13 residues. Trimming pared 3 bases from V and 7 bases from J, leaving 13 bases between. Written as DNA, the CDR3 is TGTGCCATCAGTGATTATAGCGTAGGGGAGCAGTACTTC. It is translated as CAISDYSVGEQYF.

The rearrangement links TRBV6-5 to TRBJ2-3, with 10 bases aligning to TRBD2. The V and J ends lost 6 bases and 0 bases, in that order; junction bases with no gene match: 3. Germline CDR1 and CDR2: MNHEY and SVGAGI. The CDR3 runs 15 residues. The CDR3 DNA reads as TGTGCCAGCAGGTTAGCGGGAGGAAGCACAGATACGCAGTATTTT. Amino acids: CASRLAGGSTDTQYF.

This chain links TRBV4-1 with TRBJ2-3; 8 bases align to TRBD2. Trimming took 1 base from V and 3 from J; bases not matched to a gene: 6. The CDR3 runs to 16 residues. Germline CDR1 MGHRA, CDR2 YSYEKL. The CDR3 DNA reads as TGCGCCAGCAGCCAAGGGTTGAGACTAGCGACAGATACGCAGTATTTT. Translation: CASSQGLRLATDTQYF.

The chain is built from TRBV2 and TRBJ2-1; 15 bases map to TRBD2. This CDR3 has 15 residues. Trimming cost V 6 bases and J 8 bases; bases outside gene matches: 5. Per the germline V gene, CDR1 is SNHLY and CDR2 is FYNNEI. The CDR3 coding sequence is TGTGCCAGCAGGCCGGGACTAGCGGGGGGCCATGAGCAGTTCTTC. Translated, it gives CASRPGLAGGHEQFF.

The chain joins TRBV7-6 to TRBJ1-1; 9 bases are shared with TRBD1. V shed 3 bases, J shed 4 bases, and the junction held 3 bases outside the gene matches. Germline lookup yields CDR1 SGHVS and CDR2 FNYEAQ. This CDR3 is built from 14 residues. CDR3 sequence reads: CASSLETGGTEAFF. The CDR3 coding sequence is TGTGCCAGCAGCTTGGAGACAGGGGGCACTGAAGCTTTCTTT.

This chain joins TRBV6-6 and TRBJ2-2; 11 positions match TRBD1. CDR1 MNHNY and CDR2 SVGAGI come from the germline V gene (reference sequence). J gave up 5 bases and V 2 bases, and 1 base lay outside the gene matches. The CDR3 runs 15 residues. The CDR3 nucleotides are TGTGCCAGCAGTTACGGGACAGGGGGTACCGGGGAGCTGTTTTTT. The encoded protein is CASSYGTGGTGELFF.

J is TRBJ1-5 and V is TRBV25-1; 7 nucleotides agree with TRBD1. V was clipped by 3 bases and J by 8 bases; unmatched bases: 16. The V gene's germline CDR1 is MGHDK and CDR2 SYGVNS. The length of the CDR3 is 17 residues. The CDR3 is CASSDESDRVVSEPQHF. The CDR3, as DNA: TGTGCCAGCAGTGACGAGAGTGACAGGGTCGTATCGGAGCCCCAGCATTTT.

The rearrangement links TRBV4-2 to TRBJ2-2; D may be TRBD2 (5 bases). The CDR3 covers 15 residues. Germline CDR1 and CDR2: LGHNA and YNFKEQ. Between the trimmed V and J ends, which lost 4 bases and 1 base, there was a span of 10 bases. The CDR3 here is CASSPRRGNTGELFF. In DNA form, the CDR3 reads TGTGCCAGCAGCCCCCGTCGGGGGAACACCGGGGAGCTGTTTTTT.

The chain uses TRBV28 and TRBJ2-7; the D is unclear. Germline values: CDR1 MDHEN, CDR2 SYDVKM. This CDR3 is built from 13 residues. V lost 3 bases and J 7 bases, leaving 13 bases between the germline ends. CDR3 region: CASSFHLKREQYF. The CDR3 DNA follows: TGTGCCAGCAGTTTTCACCTTAAGAGAGAGCAGTACTTC.

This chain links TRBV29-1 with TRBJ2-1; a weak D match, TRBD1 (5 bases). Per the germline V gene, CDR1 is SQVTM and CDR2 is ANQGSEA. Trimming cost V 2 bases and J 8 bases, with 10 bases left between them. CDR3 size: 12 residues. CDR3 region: CSVEYRFYEQFF. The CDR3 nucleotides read TGCAGCGTTGAATACAGGTTCTATGAGCAGTTCTTC.

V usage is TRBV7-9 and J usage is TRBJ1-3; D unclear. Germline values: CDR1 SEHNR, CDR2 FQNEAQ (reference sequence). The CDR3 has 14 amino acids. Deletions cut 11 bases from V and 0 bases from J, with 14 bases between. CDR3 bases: TGTGCCGAGGGCGGCGACAACTCTGGAAACACCATATATTTT. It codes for CAEGGDNSGNTIYF.

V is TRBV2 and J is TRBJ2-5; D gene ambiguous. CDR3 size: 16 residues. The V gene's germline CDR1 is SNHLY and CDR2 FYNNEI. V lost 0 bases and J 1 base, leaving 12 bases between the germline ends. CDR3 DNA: TGTGCCAGCAGTGAAGCGTATAATACCCTCCAAGAGACCCAGTACTTC. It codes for CASSEAYNTLQETQYF.

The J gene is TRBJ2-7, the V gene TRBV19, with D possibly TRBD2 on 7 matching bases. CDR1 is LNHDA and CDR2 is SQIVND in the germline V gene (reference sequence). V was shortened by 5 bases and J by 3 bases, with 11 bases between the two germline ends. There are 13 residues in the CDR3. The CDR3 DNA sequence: TGTGCCAGTAGTCCGGGGGGCATCTACGAGCAGTACTTC. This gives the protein CASSPGGIYEQYF.

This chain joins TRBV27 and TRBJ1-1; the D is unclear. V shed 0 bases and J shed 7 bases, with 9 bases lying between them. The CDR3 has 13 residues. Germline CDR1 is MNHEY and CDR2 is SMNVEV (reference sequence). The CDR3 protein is CASSLSDGREAFF. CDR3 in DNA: TGTGCCAGCAGTTTATCGGACGGTCGTGAAGCTTTCTTT.